The 15 T cell receptor beta chains listed next were all sequenced from one sample in a study of T cell responses to AZD1222 COVID-19 vaccine. Measured with immunoSEQ multiplex PCR; TCRdb has only the in-frame clones, and not every one. Here the sample spans fewer than 150,000 clones, around 88% being singletons. Specimen: peripheral blood, collected 28 days after the second AZD1222 dose. The origin of the receptors is an adult who received the AZD1222 COVID-19 vaccine.

This chain connects TRBV3-1 (or the pseudogene TRBV3-2) to TRBJ1-2; perhaps TRBD1 as D (5 bases). Germline-derived CDR1 and CDR2 are LGHDT and YNNKEL (reference sequence). The length of the CDR3 is 13 residues. Trimming took 4 bases from V and 8 from J, leaving 14 bases between them. CDR3: CASSLSGGEGYTF. CDR3 DNA sequence: TGTGCCAGCAGCCTGTCGGGGGGGGAAGGCTACACCTTC.

V gene TRBV6-2 or TRBV6-3 combines with J gene TRBJ2-2, with 7 bases matching TRBD1. The CDR3 runs to 16 residues. The germline V gene has CDR1 MNHEY and CDR2 SVGEGT. V shed 6 bases, J shed 4 bases, and the junction held 11 bases outside the gene matches. The CDR3 loop is CASSRQTGSLTGELFF. For the CDR3, the DNA is TGTGCCAGCAGCCGACAGACAGGGTCGCTCACCGGGGAGCTGTTTTTT.

This clone was counted only a few times. V usage is TRBV3-1 (or the pseudogene TRBV3-2) and J usage is TRBJ1-2; D remains unclear. CDR3 length: 15 residues. V gave up 1 base and J gave up 5 bases, with 14 bases separating them. CDR1 and CDR2 from the germline V gene are LGHDT and YNNKEL (reference sequence). The CDR3 sequence: CASSQGTVPIYGYTF. CDR3 nucleotide sequence: TGTGCCAGCAGCCAAGGGACGGTTCCGATTTATGGCTACACCTTC.

The chain is built from TRBV6-5 and TRBJ2-1; 8 bases are shared with TRBD2. The CDR3 is made up of 16 amino acids. After removal of 0 bases from V and 4 bases from J, the junction contained 5 bases not matched to a gene. CDR1 is MNHEY, CDR2 SVGAGI, per germline. This CDR3 is CASSYSTGGPYNEQFF. For the CDR3, the DNA is TGTGCCAGCAGTTACTCGACGGGGGGGCCTTACAATGAGCAGTTCTTC.

The V and J genes are TRBV18 and TRBJ1-4, with D tentatively TRBD1 (5 bases). Germline V gene sequence: CDR1 KGHSH, CDR2 LQKENI. V was pared by 3 bases and J by 6 bases, with 11 bases between. The CDR3 sequence is 14 residues long. The CDR3 spells CASSPEMGDEKLFF. CDR3 nucleotide sequence: TGTGCCAGCTCACCCGAAATGGGGGATGAAAAACTGTTTTTT.

V usage is TRBV2 and J usage is TRBJ1-1; weak D call: TRBD1 (5 bases). Looked up from germline, CDR1 is SNHLY and CDR2 is FYNNEI. The CDR3 runs to 14 residues. The V end was cut by 3 bases, the J end by 5 bases, with 13 bases between. CDR3 region: CASSDLGGGTEAFF. CDR3 DNA sequence: TGTGCCAGCAGTGATCTTGGGGGAGGGACTGAAGCTTTCTTT.

The chain employs TRBV9 and TRBJ2-5, with TRBD2 identical over 8 bases. This CDR3 is 15 amino acids long. The V gene end was trimmed by 2 bases and the J gene end by 2 bases; junction bases not matched to a gene: 5. Germline V gene data show CDR1 as SGDLS and CDR2 as YYNGEE. CDR3 in DNA: TGTGCCAGCAGCGTTTTCGGGGGGGAGCAAGAGACCCAGTACTTC. It codes for CASSVFGGEQETQYF.

CDR3 in amino acids: CASSPLDRHTTNYEQYF. The CDR3, as DNA: TGTGCCAGCAGCCCCCTGGACAGGCATACGACAAACTACGAGCAGTACTTC. This chain joins TRBV7-2 and TRBJ2-7; TRBD1 aligns across 7 bases. This CDR3 is built from 17 residues. Germline CDR1 SGHTA, CDR2 FQGNSA. V lost 5 bases, J lost 3 bases, and 16 bases stayed unmatched.

The V gene is TRBV20-1, the J gene TRBJ1-1; no definite D call. The V gene's germline CDR1 is DFQATT and CDR2 SNEGSKA (reference sequence). V lost 0 bases and J lost 5, with 4 bases in between. The length of the CDR3 is 11 residues. The DNA of the CDR3 is TGCAGTGCTAGAGAGAGTACTGAAGCTTTCTTT. It is translated as CSARESTEAFF.

The V call is TRBV5-1, the J call TRBJ1-2, with TRBD1 matching 11 bases. This CDR3 is 15 amino acids long. V shed 1 base, J shed 6 bases, and the junction held 5 bases outside the gene matches. Germline assignment: CDR1 SGHRS and CDR2 YFSETQ. The CDR3 nucleotides read TGCGCCAGCAGCTTGATTCGGACAGGGGGCGATGGCTACACCTTC. It specifies CASSLIRTGGDGYTF.

In the case of this clone: Within the sample, other DNA sequences also encode this same CDR3. The genes are TRBV12-3 or TRBV12-4 and TRBJ1-1, with D uncertain. The CDR3 consists of 13 residues. V lost 3 bases and J lost 1, with 6 bases in between. The CDR3 loop is CASSLGQNTEAFF. CDR3 DNA: TGTGCCAGCAGTTTGGGTCAGAACACTGAAGCTTTCTTT.

The chain uses TRBV2 and TRBJ2-7, with a tentative D call TRBD1 (6 bases). V lost 5 bases, J lost 1 base, and 12 bases lay in between. This CDR3 is 14 amino acids long. Germline CDR1 reads SNHLY; CDR2 reads FYNNEI. CDR3 sequence (DNA): TGTGCCAGCAGTTCACAGGGTGGATCCTACGAGCAGTACTTC. As protein: CASSSQGGSYEQYF.

The rearrangement uses TRBV20-1 and TRBJ1-1, with D unresolved. The ends were cut back, 5 bases at V and 8 bases at J, with 12 bases in the middle. The CDR3 spans 11 residues. Germline CDR1 DFQATT, CDR2 SNEGSKA (reference sequence). The CDR3 is CSAPSRREAFF. The CDR3 nucleotides read TGCAGTGCTCCTTCACGGAGAGAAGCTTTCTTT.

This clone is medium-sized. In DNA form, the CDR3 reads TGTGCCAGCAGCCTAGACAGGGACGGAGTAGCGGGGGGCGATGAGCAGTTCTTC. Protein product: CASSLDRDGVAGGDEQFF. The chain combines TRBV7-3 with TRBJ2-1; 10 bases line up with TRBD2. The J segment lost 8 bases and the V segment lost 5 bases, leaving 18 bases of the junction unmatched. Germline CDR1 SGHTA, CDR2 FQGTGA. This CDR3 comprises 18 residues.

The rearrangement joins TRBV4-3 to TRBJ2-2; D possibly corresponds to TRBD1 (5 bases). V was shortened by 1 base and J by 6 bases, with 12 bases between the two germline ends. The CDR3 extends over 15 amino acids. Germline V gene lookup returns CDR1 LGHNA and CDR2 YSLEER. The CDR3: CASSQGGEYSGELFF. The CDR3 DNA follows: TGCGCCAGCAGCCAAGGGGGCGAGTATTCCGGGGAGCTGTTTTTT.